These 28 T cell receptor beta chains were all obtained from the same sample, sequenced in a study of blood T cells in healthy people across ages. The authors ran a second PCR of roughly 7 to 11 cycles using a sample-barcoded 5' primer and a J-beta primer mix. TCRdb re-derived calls from the 5' RACE reads in MiXCR, one entry per CDR3 protein. This table holds about 1.6 million distinct CDR3 sequences, roughly 30% found once. The material sequenced was blood. Source of these receptors: a woman aged 30 to 39 in good health.

This clonotype has at least ten counts. The chain employs TRBV29-1 and TRBJ2-7; TRBD1 matches at 9 bases. This CDR3 is 12 amino acids long. The germline CDR1 and CDR2 sequences are SQVTM and ANQGSEA. Trimming took 5 bases from V and 2 from J; bases not matched to a gene: 1. The CDR3 here is CSVRQGAYEQYF. CDR3 sequence (DNA): TGCAGCGTTCGACAGGGGGCCTACGAGCAGTACTTC.

For this clonotype: This may be a read error, as it is one base from a much larger clone. The V gene is TRBV6-2 or TRBV6-3, the J gene TRBJ2-1, with a tentative D call TRBD2 (6 bases). Germline-derived CDR1 and CDR2 are MNHEY and SVGEGT. The CDR3 is made up of 15 amino acids. The CDR3 loop is CVSQTGAGNYNEQFF. In DNA form, the CDR3 reads TGTGTCAGCCAGACGGGAGCCGGGAACTACAATGAGCAGTTCTTC.

The chain combines TRBV5-1 with TRBJ1-4, with D possibly TRBD1 on 5 matching bases. CDR3 length: 17 residues. Germline V gives CDR1 SGHRS, CDR2 YFSETQ. The V end lost 0 bases, the J end lost 6 bases, and 18 bases lay between the germline ends. CDR3 nucleotide sequence: TGCGCCAGCAGCTTGGCTATGGCGGGGACCGCCTATGAAAAACTGTTTTTT. It yields the protein CASSLAMAGTAYEKLFF.

This clonotype was seen a handful of times. CDR3 nucleotides: TGTGCCAGCAGTTTAGCCGGGACAGGGGGCGAGCAGTTCTTC. Amino acids: CASSLAGTGGEQFF. V and J are TRBV27 and TRBJ2-1; 12 nucleotides match TRBD1. The germline gives CDR1 MNHEY, CDR2 SMNVEV (reference sequence). This CDR3 spans 14 amino acids. The J segment lost 10 bases and the V segment lost 2 bases, leaving 3 bases of the junction unmatched.

This chain joins TRBV12-5 and TRBJ2-5; 11 bases match TRBD2. CDR3 length equals 16 residues. The J segment lost 5 bases and the V segment lost 1 base, leaving 6 bases of the junction unmatched. Germline V gene lookup returns CDR1 LGHNT and CDR2 FRNRAP. The CDR3 region is CASGLALAGGLETQYF. In DNA, the CDR3 is TGTGCTAGTGGTTTGGCTCTAGCGGGAGGCTTGGAGACCCAGTACTTC.

This clonotype has a single count. The chain couples TRBV6-5 to TRBJ2-3, with D tentatively TRBD2 (6 bases). The CDR3 spans 13 residues. Germline V lookup: CDR1 MNHEY, CDR2 SVGAGI. Trimming took off 2 bases at V and 4 bases at J, with 7 bases between the two ends. The CDR3 region has the DNA TGTGCCAGCAGTTACGGGGAGGCAGATACGCAGTATTTT. As protein: CASSYGEADTQYF.

The V and J genes are TRBV7-3 and TRBJ1-6; no reliable D call. The CDR3 runs 15 residues. V was cut by 1 base and J by 0 bases, with 4 bases left in between. The germline CDR1 and CDR2 sequences are SGHTA and FQGTGA. The CDR3 region has the DNA TGTGCCAGCAGCTTAATTTTCTCCTATAATTCACCCCTCCACTTT. This translates into CASSLIFSYNSPLHF.

The genes are TRBV9 and TRBJ1-5, with D tentatively TRBD1 (5 bases). Trimming stripped 4 bases from V and 1 base from J, with 12 bases between. Germline loops: CDR1 SGDLS, CDR2 YYNGEE. The CDR3 consists of 15 residues. CDR3 sequence reads: CASSPDGGSNQPQHF. CDR3 DNA: TGTGCCAGCAGCCCGGACGGGGGAAGCAATCAGCCCCAGCATTTT.

This clonotype was recorded a few times. The CDR3 is CSALRPDAHTQYF. The CDR3 nucleotides read TGCAGTGCTCTGCGGCCCGACGCGCATACGCAGTATTTT. The chain couples TRBV20-1 to TRBJ2-3; the D is unclear. Between the trimmed V and J ends, which lost 5 bases and 7 bases, there was a span of 16 bases. CDR1 and CDR2 from the germline V gene are DFQATT and SNEGSKA (reference sequence). The CDR3 length is 13 residues.

There are many counts of this clonotype. The gene calls are TRBV29-1 and TRBJ2-3, with a tentative D call TRBD1 (6 bases). CDR1 is SQVTM and CDR2 is ANQGSEA in the germline V gene. This CDR3 has 14 amino acids. Trimming shortened V by 5 bases and J by 0 bases, and 12 bases separated the two germline ends. As DNA, the CDR3 is TGCAGCGTTCCGTCGCAGGGGAGCACAGATACGCAGTATTTT. Translated, it gives CSVPSQGSTDTQYF.

In its sample, this clonotype was seen a few times. The V call is TRBV7-2, the J call TRBJ1-2; 7 nucleotides agree with TRBD1. CDR1 and CDR2 from the germline V gene are SGHTA and FQGNSA. The V and J ends lost 5 bases and 6 bases, in that order; junction bases with no gene match: 15. CDR3 length equals 16 residues. The CDR3 bases are TGTGCCAGCAGCCGGACGGACATACAGGGGAGGGATGGCTACACCTTC. Its translation is CASSRTDIQGRDGYTF. Full variable domain (missing parts from reference TRBV7-2 and TRBJ1-2): GAGVSQSPSNKVTEKGKDVELRCDPISGHTALYWYRQSLGQGLEFLIYFQGNSAPDKSGLPSDRFSAERTGGSVSTLTIQRTQQEDSAVYLCASSRTDIQGRDGYTFGSGTRLTVV.

This clonotype was observed a handful of times. The chain uses TRBV7-2 and TRBJ1-5; D remains unclear. From germline, CDR1 is SGHTA and CDR2 FQGNSA. V was clipped by 3 bases and J by 1 base, with 10 bases between them. This CDR3 is built from 15 residues. The CDR3 region has the DNA TGTGCCAGCAGCTTCGAAGGGAAGAGCAATCAGCCCCAGCATTTT. The encoded protein is CASSFEGKSNQPQHF.

The rearrangement uses TRBV20-1 and TRBJ2-3; TRBD2 matches at 12 bases. This CDR3 comprises 14 residues. V was pared by 7 bases and J by 5 bases, with 7 bases of the junction left unmatched. Germline V gene data show CDR1 as DFQATT and CDR2 as SNEGSKA (reference sequence). The CDR3 spells CSVGLAGRGDTQYF. As DNA, the CDR3 is TGCAGTGTAGGACTAGCGGGAAGAGGAGATACGCAGTATTTT.

This clonotype was detected ten times or more. V usage is TRBV6-6 and J usage is TRBJ2-7; D uncertain. This CDR3 region has 13 residues. V lost 2 bases to trimming and J lost 3 bases, with 8 bases between them. Germline-derived CDR1 and CDR2 are MNHNY and SVGAGI (reference sequence). This CDR3 is CASSYGQNYEQYF. CDR3 coding DNA: TGTGCCAGCAGTTACGGGCAGAACTACGAGCAGTACTTC.

The genes are TRBV20-1 and TRBJ1-1; D remains ambiguous. CDR3 length equals 12 residues. Deletions cut 0 bases from V and 3 bases from J, with 5 bases between. Germline CDR1 is DFQATT and CDR2 is SNEGSKA (reference sequence). CDR3 DNA: TGCAGTGCTAGAGATTCAGACACTGAAGCTTTCTTT. As protein: CSARDSDTEAFF.

The genes are TRBV5-1 and TRBJ2-1; D is unresolved. V was trimmed by 3 bases and J by 7 bases, leaving 11 bases between them. The CDR3 is 13 amino acids. Looked up from germline, CDR1 is SGHRS and CDR2 is YFSETQ. CDR3 residues: CASSSKTLNEQFF. The CDR3 DNA sequence: TGCGCCAGCAGCTCCAAGACGCTAAATGAGCAGTTCTTC.

This clonotype occurred a few times. J is TRBJ2-1 and V is TRBV21-1. TRBV21-1 is a recognized pseudogene. CDR3 size: 11 residues. The CDR3 nucleotides read TGTGCCAGCGCGTGCCTCAATGAGCAGTTCTTC. This encodes CASACLNEQFF.

The V call is TRBV10-3, the J call TRBJ1-2; D gene ambiguous. V gave up 6 bases and J gave up 8 bases, with 10 bases separating them. CDR3 length: 11 residues. Germline V gene lookup returns CDR1 ENHRY and CDR2 SYGVKD. The CDR3 is CAIRDIGGYTF. CDR3 nucleotides: TGTGCCATCAGAGATATTGGCGGCTACACCTTC.

CDR3 region: CASSLGGTIYNEQFF. CDR3 DNA sequence: TGTGCCAGCAGCTTAGGCGGGACAATCTACAATGAGCAGTTCTTC. The chain carries TRBV11-2 and TRBJ2-1; TRBD1 or TRBD2 may be the D gene (6 bases each). Germline V gene data show CDR1 as SGHAT and CDR2 as FQNNGV. The CDR3 sequence is 15 residues long. V was cut by 1 base and J by 3 bases, with 10 bases left in between.

This chain joins TRBV2 and TRBJ2-7; TRBD2 is a possible D gene (6 bases). Looked up from germline, CDR1 is SNHLY and CDR2 is FYNNEI. CDR3 size: 13 residues. The V end lost 10 bases, the J end lost 0 bases, and 13 bases lay between the germline ends. The CDR3 loop is CATQAGDSYEQYF. The DNA for the CDR3 is TGTGCCACCCAAGCGGGCGACTCCTACGAGCAGTACTTC.

The chain recombines TRBV7-3 with TRBJ1-1, with 7 bases fitting TRBD1. This CDR3 is 13 amino acids long. Germline V gene lookup returns CDR1 SGHTA and CDR2 FQGTGA. V shed 5 bases and J 11 bases; nucleotides not matched to a gene: 11. Here the CDR3 reads CASSAQETGTAFF. The CDR3 region has the DNA TGTGCCAGCAGCGCCCAGGAGACAGGGACGGCTTTCTTT.

A single count supports this clonotype. This sequence joins TRBV11-2 and TRBJ2-5; possible D gene TRBD1, 5 bases. The CDR3 has 14 residues. Germline values: CDR1 SGHAT, CDR2 FQNNGV. Trimming pared 3 bases from V and 11 bases from J, leaving 19 bases between. CDR3 region: CASSLQGYSGEQYF. The CDR3 DNA follows: TGTGCCAGCAGCTTGCAGGGATACTCCGGTGAGCAGTACTTC.

The chain couples TRBV7-6 to TRBJ1-5; D unclear. The V end lost 5 bases, the J end lost 0 bases, and 20 bases lay between the germline ends. CDR1 and CDR2 from the germline V gene are SGHVS and FNYEAQ. There are 18 residues in the CDR3. The CDR3 loop reads CASSEGGRKVCSNQPQHF. The CDR3 nucleotides are TGTGCCAGCAGCGAAGGAGGGAGGAAAGTATGTAGCAATCAGCCCCAGCATTTT.

This clonotype was observed a few times. The chain combines TRBV11-2 with TRBJ2-5, with a weak D call TRBD1 (6 bases). Looked up from germline, CDR1 is SGHAT and CDR2 is FQNNGV. The CDR3 covers 15 residues. V dropped 6 bases and J dropped 7 bases, with 21 bases sitting between them. The CDR3 protein is CASRRPGAPQSTQYF. CDR3 DNA sequence: TGTGCCAGCAGACGACCAGGGGCCCCTCAATCGACCCAGTACTTC. Using reference TRBV11-2 and TRBJ2-5 for the parts outside the CDR3, the full variable domain is EAGVAQSPRYKIIEKRQSVAFWCNPISGHATLYWYQQILGQGPKLLIQFQNNGVVDDSQLPKDRFSAERLKGVDSTLKIQPAKLEDSAVYLCASRRPGAPQSTQYFGPGTRLLVL.

J is TRBJ1-6 and V is TRBV7-6, with 7 bases matching TRBD1. Germline V CDR1 and CDR2: SGHVS, FNYEAQ. The CDR3 loop spans 18 amino acids. V lost 1 base to trimming and J lost 7 bases; unmatched junction nucleotides: 13. The CDR3 sequence: CASSLDWKGARKNSPLHF. The CDR3 nucleotides read TGTGCCAGCAGCTTAGATTGGAAGGGGGCAAGGAAGAATTCACCCCTCCACTTT.

A few counts support this clonotype. This rearrangement joins TRBV7-2 to TRBJ2-3; 8 bases are shared with TRBD2. The V segment lost 3 bases and the J segment 2 bases; nucleotides outside the gene matches: 13. The CDR3 runs to 18 residues. Germline CDR1 and CDR2: SGHTA and FQGNSA. CDR3 coding DNA: TGTGCCAGCAGCTTGTCGGTTCGTGGTAGCGGGATCACAGATACGCAGTATTTT. This sequence encodes CASSLSVRGSGITDTQYF.

This clonotype was seen once. A much larger clone lies one base from this, so it may be a read error. The rearrangement links TRBV29-1 to TRBJ2-5, with D possibly being TRBD1 or TRBD2 (5 bases each). The CDR3 has 12 amino acids. CDR1 SQVTM and CDR2 ANQGSEA come from the germline V gene. The CDR3 nucleotides are TGCAGCGTTGCTGGCCAGGGAGAGATCCAGTACTTC. Protein product: CSVAGQGEIQYF.

This chain uses TRBV6-4 with TRBJ1-1; 12 positions match TRBD1. The CDR3 consists of 16 residues. The trim removed 5 bases at V and 4 bases at J, leaving 8 bases unmatched. CDR1 and CDR2 (germline): MRHNA, SNTAGT. DNA for the CDR3: TGTGCCAGCAGTCCCGGGACAGGGGGCGGAAGCACTGAAGCTTTCTTT. Its protein product is CASSPGTGGGSTEAFF.